Below, 4 T cell receptor beta chains from the same sample are listed, as sequenced in a study of T cells in localized non-small cell lung cancer. The method was immunoSEQ multiplex PCR; TCRdb's version includes in-frame clones alone and lacks a portion of them. The table includes tens of thousands of clones, about 88% detected once. This sample comprised peripheral blood, obtained before any cancer treatment. The receptors come from a female donor at least 60 years old with stage I squamous cell lung carcinoma.

CDR3 amino acids: CASRDTGGIGETQYF. The DNA for the CDR3 is TGTGCCAGCAGAGATACAGGGGGCATTGGGGAGACCCAGTACTTC. V is TRBV6-5 and J is TRBJ2-5; 9 nucleotides align to TRBD1. Germline loops: CDR1 MNHEY, CDR2 SVGAGI. Losses at the gene ends were 6 bases for V and 5 bases for J; bases not matched to a gene: 10. The length of the CDR3 is 15 residues.

The chain is built from TRBV13 and TRBJ2-1; TRBD2 agrees at 10 bases. This CDR3 is 17 amino acids long. CDR1 PRHDT and CDR2 FYEKMQ come from the germline V gene (reference sequence). Trimming took 1 base from V and 3 from J; bases not matched to a gene: 6. The CDR3 DNA follows: TGTGCCAGCAGCTTAGATCAGCGGGAGGGTTTCTACAATGAGCAGTTCTTC. This gives the protein CASSLDQREGFYNEQFF.

This chain connects TRBV19 to TRBJ1-4; D not certain. This CDR3 has 16 amino acids. Trimming stripped 6 bases from V and 6 bases from J, with 20 bases between. Germline V gives CDR1 LNHDA, CDR2 SQIVND (reference sequence). The CDR3: CASRVDLRRTYEKLFF. The CDR3, as DNA: TGTGCCAGTAGGGTGGACCTCCGCCGTACCTATGAAAAACTGTTTTTT.

J is TRBJ1-3 and V is TRBV9; D remains ambiguous. Trimming shortened V by 2 bases and J by 4 bases, and 10 bases separated the two germline ends. This CDR3 has 14 residues. Germline lookup yields CDR1 SGDLS and CDR2 YYNGEE. The CDR3, as DNA: TGTGCCAGCAGCGTCGACCCCAAAGGAAACACCATATATTTT. The encoded protein is CASSVDPKGNTIYF.